These 23 T cell receptor beta chains originate from one sample sequenced in a study of molecular identifiers for immune sequencing clone quantification. One entry per CDR3 protein, called by TCRdb with MiXCR from the PCR reads. The table shows 85,000 to 120,000 distinct CDR3 sequences, with 30% to 45% occurring only once. Sequencing used naive CD8+ T cells from blood, with Jurkat cell RNA spiked in. Subset in this sample: FACS-sorted CD8+CD4-CCR7+CD45RA+ naive T cells. The receptors shown here come from a human donor in good health. Some libraries in this study had Jurkat cell RNA spiked in.

The chain carries TRBV28 and TRBJ1-5; the D is unclear. V lost 4 bases and J 3 bases, leaving 10 bases between the germline ends. There are 14 residues in the CDR3. CDR1 MDHEN and CDR2 SYDVKM come from the germline V gene. The CDR3 bases are TGTGCCAGCAGTTATTTCACCCTCAATCAGCCCCAGCATTTT. Amino acid sequence: CASSYFTLNQPQHF.

The V call is TRBV4-2, the J call TRBJ1-5; D gene uncertain. Germline V gene data show CDR1 as LGHNA and CDR2 as YNFKEQ. V was cut by 3 bases and J by 6 bases, with 15 bases left in between. This CDR3 is 15 amino acids long. The CDR3 protein is CASSQLISGIQPQHF. In DNA form, the CDR3 reads TGTGCCAGCAGCCAGTTAATTTCGGGGATTCAGCCCCAGCATTTT.

This chain connects TRBV7-6 to TRBJ1-1, with D unresolved. The CDR3 totals 15 residues. Germline CDR1 and CDR2: SGHVS and FNYEAQ. Trimming pared 1 base from V and 1 base from J, leaving 10 bases between. The chain's CDR3 is CASSLVFIGNTEAFF. The DNA for the CDR3 is TGTGCCAGCAGCTTAGTTTTTATAGGGAACACTGAAGCTTTCTTT.

This chain joins TRBV29-1 and TRBJ2-2; 11 nucleotides agree with TRBD1. The germline V gene encodes CDR1 SQVTM and CDR2 ANQGSEA. This CDR3 has 14 residues. V gave up 1 base and J gave up 7 bases; unmatched junction bases: 2. The CDR3 protein is CSVEGTGGIGELFF. DNA of the CDR3: TGCAGCGTTGAAGGGACAGGGGGCATCGGGGAGCTGTTTTTT.

The CDR3 sequence is CASSTLNTEAFF. The CDR3 bases are TGTGCCAGCAGCACATTGAACACTGAAGCTTTCTTT. The rearrangement links TRBV5-3 to TRBJ1-1, with D unclear. TRBV5-3 belongs to the ORF category, with a function that is uncertain. V was shortened by 8 bases and J by 0 bases, with 8 bases between the two germline ends. This CDR3 contains 12 residues.

In regard to this clonotype: A single base separates this from a much larger clone, so it may be a read error. The chain uses TRBV7-6 and TRBJ2-7; maybe TRBD2 (6 bases). CDR3 length: 13 amino acids. Per germline, CDR1 SGHVS and CDR2 FNYEAQ. V gave up 0 bases and J gave up 6 bases, with 9 bases separating them. CDR3 bases: TGTGCCAGCAGCTTAGCGGGAGGCAGCGAGCAGTACTTC. Translated: CASSLAGGSEQYF. Full variable domain (rest looked up from reference TRBV7-6 and TRBJ2-7): GAGVSQSPRYKVTKRGQDVALRCDPISGHVSLYWYRQALGQGPEFLTYFNYEAQQDKSGLPNDRFSAERPEGSISTLTIQRTEQRDSAMYRCASSLAGGSEQYFGPGTRLTVT.

This clonotype was counted many times. The V call is TRBV7-9, the J call TRBJ2-2; 9 positions match TRBD1. Looked up from germline, CDR1 is SEHNR and CDR2 is FQNEAQ (reference sequence). V lost 5 bases and J lost 3; bases outside the gene matches: 7. CDR3 size: 16 residues. CDR3 in DNA: TGTGCCAGCAGCAGTGTCGGGACAGGGTACACCGGGGAGCTGTTTTTT. This codes for CASSSVGTGYTGELFF.

V usage is TRBV4-3 and J usage is TRBJ2-7, with D unclear. Germline CDR1 reads LGHNA; CDR2 reads YSLEER. Trimming shortened V by 8 bases and J by 1 base, and 12 bases separated the two germline ends. CDR3 size: 13 residues. CDR3 in DNA: TGCGCCAGCCGCCCGACGGTATCCTACGAGCAGTACTTC. It is translated as CASRPTVSYEQYF.

There are a few counts of this clonotype. The chain combines TRBV6-5 with TRBJ2-7; no clear D gene. Germline CDR1 is MNHEY and CDR2 is SVGAGI. CDR3 size: 14 residues. V lost 6 bases and J 1 base, leaving 13 bases between the germline ends. The CDR3 loop reads CASSRVDGSYEQYF. Written as DNA, the CDR3 is TGTGCCAGCAGCCGGGTGGACGGTTCCTACGAGCAGTACTTC.

Details on this clonotype: Mismatch with germline at one junction end may stem from a read error. The chain uses TRBV28 and TRBJ2-3; D gene unclear. The CDR3 length is 12 residues. Germline loops: CDR1 MDHEN, CDR2 SYDVKM. The CDR3 is CASSFRLDTQCF. For the CDR3, the DNA is TGTGCCAGCAGTTTCAGACTGGATACGCAGTGTTTT.

On this clonotype itself: Here the CDR3 omits its conserved ending phenylalanine or tryptophan, so a read error is the likely source. CDR3 in amino acids: CASSPDSQETQYY. CDR3 DNA sequence: TGCGCCAGCAGCCCGGACAGTCAAGAGACCCAGTACTAC. The J gene is TRBJ2-5, the V gene TRBV10-1; tentative D call: TRBD1 (6 bases). Germline CDR1 WNHNN, CDR2 SYGVQD (reference sequence). This CDR3 has 13 residues. V dropped 6 bases and J dropped 2 bases, with 10 bases sitting between them.

This chain uses TRBV5-6 with TRBJ2-2; no definite D call. Germline CDR1 and CDR2: SGHDT and YYEEEE. The CDR3 contains 12 residues. V was shortened by 3 bases and J by 6 bases, with 6 bases between the two germline ends. Written as DNA, the CDR3 is TGTGCCAGCAGCTCTGCGCCCGGGGAGCTGTTTTTT. Its translation: CASSSAPGELFF.

Only a few counts were recorded for this clonotype. This chain joins TRBV9 and TRBJ2-7; 8 nucleotides match TRBD1. The trim removed 4 bases at V and 1 base at J, leaving 10 bases unmatched. The CDR3 sequence is 16 residues long. Germline V gene lookup returns CDR1 SGDLS and CDR2 YYNGEE. The CDR3 spells CASSPTSGTGSYEQYF. The DNA for the CDR3 is TGTGCCAGCAGCCCCACCTCCGGGACAGGATCCTACGAGCAGTACTTC.

This clonotype was seen only a few times. The chain carries TRBV6-2 or TRBV6-3 and TRBJ2-7; 8 bases agree with TRBD1. The CDR3 has 14 residues. Germline V lookup: CDR1 MNHEY, CDR2 SVGEGT. Trimming at V came to 5 bases and at J to 3 bases, leaving 6 bases not matched to a gene. This chain's CDR3 is CASSDRDRFYEQYF. The DNA for the CDR3 is TGTGCCAGCAGTGACCGGGACAGGTTCTACGAGCAGTACTTC.

This clonotype was seen once. The rearrangement links TRBV7-6 to TRBJ2-2; D unclear. The CDR3 loop spans 14 amino acids. The V and J ends lost 5 bases and 0 bases respectively, with 7 bases between them. The V gene's germline CDR1 is SGHVS and CDR2 FNYEAQ. In DNA, the CDR3 is TGTGCCAGCAGCGTAGGTGCGAACACCGGGGAGCTGTTTTTT. Its protein product is CASSVGANTGELFF.

The chain is built from TRBV24-1 and TRBJ2-3; 15 positions agree with TRBD2. Germline V gene data show CDR1 as KGHDR and CDR2 as SFDVKD. This CDR3 comprises 17 residues. The ends lost 4 bases at V and 4 bases at J; junction bases unmatched: 5. The DNA of the CDR3 is TGTGCCACCAGTGACCGGACTAGCGGGAGGGCCCCAGATACGCAGTATTTT. Its translation: CATSDRTSGRAPDTQYF.

In this sample, this clonotype turned up once. CDR3 DNA: TGTGCCAGCAGAACCGTAGGGGACTCTACCCTGTTTTTT. Amino acids: CASRTVGDSTLFF. The chain is built from TRBV6-2 or TRBV6-3 and TRBJ2-2, with D possibly being TRBD2 (6 bases). The V and J ends lost 6 bases and 14 bases respectively, with 19 bases between them. The CDR3 consists of 13 residues. The germline V gene has CDR1 MNHEY and CDR2 SVGEGT.

Of note for this clonotype: Possible read error: a much larger clone is one base away. Since the CDR3 does not end with the conserved phenylalanine or tryptophan, this likely comes from a read error. The chain carries TRBV6-5 and TRBJ2-7; D is unclear. The CDR3 totals 11 residues. The ends were cut back, 6 bases at V and 7 bases at J, with 10 bases in the middle. Germline V lookup: CDR1 MNHEY, CDR2 SVGAGI. CDR3: CASSSGQEQYS. CDR3 bases: TGTGCCAGCAGCTCGGGCCAAGAGCAGTACTCC.

This clonotype has only a few counts. The CDR3 spells CASSSSTGGYGYTF. CDR3 bases: TGTGCCAGCAGTTCCTCGACGGGCGGCTATGGCTACACCTTC. The chain is built from TRBV2 and TRBJ1-2; D call uncertain. The CDR3 spans 14 residues. Germline CDR1 SNHLY, CDR2 FYNNEI. V was pared by 5 bases and J by 4 bases, with 14 bases between. Combining the CDR3 with reference TRBV2 and TRBJ1-2 gives the whole variable domain EPEVTQTPSHQVTQMGQEVILRCVPISNHLYFYWYRQILGQKVEFLVSFYNNEISEKSEIFDDQFSVERPDGSNFTLKIRSTKLEDSAMYFCASSSSTGGYGYTFGSGTRLTVV.

V usage is TRBV4-3 and J usage is TRBJ2-7; tentatively, D is TRBD2 (6 bases). V lost 4 bases and J lost 6, with 13 bases in between. The CDR3 runs to 13 residues. Germline V gene data show CDR1 as LGHNA and CDR2 as YSLEER. The DNA of the CDR3 is TGCGCCAGCAGCCGCACCTCTAGCGCCGAGCAGTACTTC. Amino acid sequence: CASSRTSSAEQYF.

This clonotype came up many times. The V call is TRBV4-3, the J call TRBJ2-3; no clear D. The germline V gene has CDR1 LGHNA and CDR2 YSLEER. The CDR3 totals 15 residues. Trimming left V 0 bases short and J 2 bases short, with 9 bases between. In nucleotides, the CDR3 is TGCGCCAGCAGCCAAGATAGTCCGGCCACAGATACGCAGTATTTT. Residues: CASSQDSPATDTQYF.

This clonotype has at least ten counts. V is TRBV29-1 and J is TRBJ1-4, with D tentatively TRBD1 (6 bases). This CDR3 region has 14 residues. Trimming shortened V by 5 bases and J by 4 bases, and 14 bases separated the two germline ends. From germline, CDR1 is SQVTM and CDR2 ANQGSEA. The CDR3 DNA is TGCAGCGTTTGGCAGGGGTCGATTAATGAAAAACTGTTTTTT. It specifies CSVWQGSINEKLFF.

J is TRBJ2-7 and V is TRBV21-1; TRBD2 was called by the table and not checked on the DNA. TRBV21-1 is an annotated pseudogene. This CDR3 is 15 amino acids long. CDR3 in amino acids: CASSDTSGIPYEQYF. In DNA form, the CDR3 reads TGTGCCAGCAGCGATACTAGCGGGATACCCTACGAGCAGTACTTC.